One and the same sample provided the 9 T cell receptor beta chains below, sequenced in a study of identical twins. One entry per CDR3 protein, called by TCRdb with MiXCR from the 5' RACE reads. The table lists about 520,000 distinct CDR3 sequences, roughly 21% of them singletons. This sample was also put to use in a study of T cells expressing NK-cell markers.

Input material: CD4+ T cells sorted from blood. The receptor set was obtained from a woman aged 18-29 years in good health.

The gene calls are TRBV7-2 and TRBJ1-3; no reliable D call. Germline CDR1 reads SGHTA; CDR2 reads FQGNSA. V dropped 3 bases and J dropped 0 bases, with 9 bases sitting between them. The CDR3 is 15 residues long. The CDR3 bases are TGTGCCAGCAGCTTTACTCCGAGCTCTGGAAACACCATATATTTT. Protein: CASSFTPSSGNTIYF.

This clonotype was seen a few times. This chain connects TRBV20-1 to TRBJ2-5, with a tentative D call TRBD2 (6 bases). The CDR3 runs 15 residues. V lost 6 bases to trimming and J lost 5 bases, with 22 bases between them. CDR1 and CDR2 from the germline V gene are DFQATT and SNEGSKA (reference sequence). In DNA form, the CDR3 reads TGCAGTGCCCATGGGCGGGGTCATGGGTCGGAGACCCAGTACTTC. Encoded protein: CSAHGRGHGSETQYF.

This clonotype was detected only a few times. CDR3 in DNA: TGTGCCATCAGCCAGGGGGTTCTTGAAAACACCATATATTTT. Translating gives CAISQGVLENTIYF. This chain connects TRBV10-3 to TRBJ1-3; the match to TRBD1 covers 7 bases. The V gene's germline CDR1 is ENHRY and CDR2 SYGVKD. The CDR3 is 14 amino acids. Trimming at V came to 6 bases and at J to 6 bases, leaving 8 bases not matched to a gene.

The chain carries TRBV20-1 and TRBJ1-2, with D hard to call. Trimming shortened V by 4 bases and J by 1 base, and 10 bases separated the two germline ends. This CDR3 is 13 amino acids long. Germline V gene lookup returns CDR1 DFQATT and CDR2 SNEGSKA (reference sequence). The CDR3 reads CSANSEINYGYTF. CDR3 DNA sequence: TGCAGTGCTAACAGTGAGATTAACTATGGCTACACCTTC.

This clonotype was seen ten or more times. The chain uses TRBV7-2 and TRBJ2-3; D gene ambiguous. The CDR3 has 14 amino acids. V dropped 0 bases and J dropped 2 bases, with 6 bases sitting between them. CDR1 and CDR2 (germline): SGHTA, FQGNSA. CDR3 region: CASSLAGTTDTQYF. The CDR3 bases are TGTGCCAGCAGCTTAGCGGGAACCACAGATACGCAGTATTTT.

This clonotype has only a few counts. The chain has TRBV28 and TRBJ2-5; D possibly corresponds to TRBD1 (6 bases). There are 14 residues in the CDR3. Germline assignment: CDR1 MDHEN and CDR2 SYDVKM. The germline V and J ends were trimmed by 8 bases and 5 bases, with 18 bases remaining between them. CDR3 in amino acids: CASGSRGGVETQYF. The CDR3 bases are TGTGCCAGCGGGTCTCGAGGGGGAGTGGAGACCCAGTACTTC.

This clonotype was detected ten times or more. The rearrangement links TRBV20-1 to TRBJ2-3; D ambiguous. Trimming took off 6 bases at V and 0 bases at J, with 7 bases between the two ends. The CDR3 contains 12 residues. CDR1 is DFQATT, CDR2 SNEGSKA, per germline (reference sequence). The chain's CDR3 is CSARLSTDTQYF. The CDR3 bases are TGCAGTGCCCGTCTTAGCACAGATACGCAGTATTTT.

This clonotype was seen many times. The chain combines TRBV10-3 with TRBJ1-1, with D hard to call. V shed 6 bases and J shed 0 bases, with 2 bases lying between them. The CDR3 covers 11 residues. Per germline, CDR1 ENHRY and CDR2 SYGVKD. In nucleotides, the CDR3 is TGTGCCATCAGCATGAACACTGAAGCTTTCTTT. Encoded protein: CAISMNTEAFF.

This clonotype has a handful of counts. The chain recombines TRBV6-5 with TRBJ2-7, with 10 bases that match TRBD1. CDR3 length: 12 residues. The trim removed 5 bases at V and 6 bases at J, leaving 1 base unmatched. Germline V CDR1 and CDR2: MNHEY, SVGAGI. CDR3 in amino acids: CASSDRGREQYF. The DNA of the CDR3 is TGTGCCAGCAGTGACAGGGGGCGCGAGCAGTACTTC.